Listed here is a single TCR beta chain. Its antigen is currently unknown. V was pared by 5 bases and J by 7 bases, with 10 bases of the junction left unmatched. The CDR3 covers 15 residues. Germline CDR1 LGHDT, CDR2 YNNKEL (reference sequence). This sample was included in a study of vaccination effects on CD4 cells after COVID-19. Study background: For each well, two million PBMC were cultured with about 9.4 IU/ml IL-2 and roughly 10 ug/ml peptides.

The culture ran for 9 to 11 days, and then CD4+ T cells were isolated. The participants, recipients of two vaccine doses, got either BNT162b2 or mRNA-1273. The healthy vaccine recipients, who had no prior SARS-CoV-2 infection, showed negative nucleocapsid antibodies. Profiling relied on immunoSEQ multiplex PCR, and the TCRdb table lists in-frame clones only, not all of them. The table lists around 66,000 clones, around 70% of them singletons. The chain employs TRBV3-1 (or the pseudogene TRBV3-2) and TRBJ2-3, with TRBD2 matching over 9 bases. The sequence came from a human donor who received a COVID-19 vaccine. The sample in question was CD4+ T cells from PBMCs cultured without peptide, obtained after COVID-19 vaccination. DNA for the CDR3: TGTGCCAGCAGCGTCCGACAGAGCGGGGGGTATACGCAGTATTTT. Amino acids: CASSVRQSGGYTQYF.